This TCR beta chain stems from a study of cytomegalovirus exposure and HLA in healthy donors. General study points: When analyzed later, the rates of TCR association showed variation by HLA locus, with DRB1 the most and HLA-C the fewest. Analyses of presence and absence presupposed an approximately uniform sequencing depth across donors.

In regard to this clone: Antigen specificity is unknown. Relative to the germline gene, one junction end is altered; a read error may explain this.

In germline, CDR1 is MGHRA, CDR2 YSYEKL. This CDR3 contains 17 residues. PCR used 60 Vbeta primers and 13 Jbeta primers. This table comes from immunoSEQ multiplex PCR, and its TCRdb copy is limited to in-frame clones, with some not included. Of some 150,000 clones listed, more than 75% are singletons. This clonotype was obtained from a woman aged 30 to 39 in good health and CMV-seronegative. The V and J genes are TRBV4-1 and TRBJ2-1, with TRBD2 matching over 11 bases. The sequenced sample consisted of PBMCs. DNA of the CDR3: TGCGCCAGCAGCCAAGGCTTTGGACTAGCGGGCTACAGTGAGCAGTTCTTC. Its protein product is CASSQGFGLAGYSEQFF.